This T cell receptor beta chain was identified in a study of shared clonotypes between healthy human individuals. Study information: The plates for each donor numbered three CD4 naive, three CD4 memory, two CD8 naive and one CD8 memory.

Sequencing was performed with immunoSEQ multiplex PCR; in TCRdb, only in-frame clones are kept and a portion is missing. The sample carries about 690,000 clones, about 90% recorded once. Sequenced: memory CD8+ T cells from PBMCs. Indicated subset: CD45RO+ cells pooled with CCR7-negative TemRA cells. This TCR came from a man between 18 and 29 years old in good health. Some clones in this sample may be carry-over from other donors' samples.

CDR3 nucleotides: TGCGCCAGCAGCCAAGTCCCGGGACAGCACCAAGCTAACTATGGCTACACCTTC. Encoded protein: CASSQVPGQHQANYGYTF. V gene TRBV4-1 combines with J gene TRBJ1-2, with TRBD1 identical over 7 bases. The germline gives CDR1 MGHRA, CDR2 YSYEKL. The CDR3 length is 18 residues. The junction had 11 bases not matched to a gene; V was cut back by 1 base and J by 0 bases.